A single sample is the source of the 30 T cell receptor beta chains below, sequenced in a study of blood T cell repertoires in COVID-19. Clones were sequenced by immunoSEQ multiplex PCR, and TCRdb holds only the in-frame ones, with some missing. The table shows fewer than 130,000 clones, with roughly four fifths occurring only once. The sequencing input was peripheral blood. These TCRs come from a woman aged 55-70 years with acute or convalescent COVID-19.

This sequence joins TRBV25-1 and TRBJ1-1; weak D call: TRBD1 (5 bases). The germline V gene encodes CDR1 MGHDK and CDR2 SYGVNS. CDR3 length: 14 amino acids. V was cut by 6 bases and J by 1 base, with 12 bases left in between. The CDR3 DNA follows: TGTGCCAGCAGCCCCCCGGGGGGGAACACTGAAGCTTTCTTT. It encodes CASSPPGGNTEAFF.

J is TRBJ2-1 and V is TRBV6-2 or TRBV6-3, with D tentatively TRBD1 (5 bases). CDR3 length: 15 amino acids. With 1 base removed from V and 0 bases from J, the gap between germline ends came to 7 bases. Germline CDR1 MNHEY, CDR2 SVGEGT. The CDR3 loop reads CASSYLGLSYNEQFF. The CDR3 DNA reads TGTGCCAGCAGTTACTTGGGGCTCTCCTACAATGAGCAGTTCTTC.

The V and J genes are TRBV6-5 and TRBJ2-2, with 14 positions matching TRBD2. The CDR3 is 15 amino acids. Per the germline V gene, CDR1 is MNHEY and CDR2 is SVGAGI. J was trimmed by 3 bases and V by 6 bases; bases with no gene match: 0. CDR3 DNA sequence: TGTGCCAGCAGGGGACTAGCGGGGGACACCGGGGAGCTGTTTTTT. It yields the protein CASRGLAGDTGELFF.

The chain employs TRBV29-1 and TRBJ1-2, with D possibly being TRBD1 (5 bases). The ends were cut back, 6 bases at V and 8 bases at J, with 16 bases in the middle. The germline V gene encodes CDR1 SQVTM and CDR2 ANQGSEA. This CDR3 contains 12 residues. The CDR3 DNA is TGCAGCGTCCAGGGCCTCGCAGGGGGCTACACCTTC. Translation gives CSVQGLAGGYTF.

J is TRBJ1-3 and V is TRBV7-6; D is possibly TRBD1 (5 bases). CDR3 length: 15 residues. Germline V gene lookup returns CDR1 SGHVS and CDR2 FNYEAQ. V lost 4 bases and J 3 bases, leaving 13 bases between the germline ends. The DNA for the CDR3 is TGTGCCAGCAGCTCCAGCGGGACCTTTGGAAACACCATATATTTT. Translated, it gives CASSSSGTFGNTIYF.

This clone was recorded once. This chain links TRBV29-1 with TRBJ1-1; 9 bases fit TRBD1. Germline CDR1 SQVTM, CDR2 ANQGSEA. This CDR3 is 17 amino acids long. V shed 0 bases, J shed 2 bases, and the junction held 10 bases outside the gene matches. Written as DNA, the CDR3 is TGCAGCGTTGAAGAGGGGGGGACAGGGATCCATAACACTGAAGCTTTCTTT. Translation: CSVEEGGTGIHNTEAFF.

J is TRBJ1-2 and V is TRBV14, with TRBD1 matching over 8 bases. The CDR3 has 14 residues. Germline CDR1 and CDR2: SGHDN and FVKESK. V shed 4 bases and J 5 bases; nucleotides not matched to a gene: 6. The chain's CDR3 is CASSRSGGEYGYTF. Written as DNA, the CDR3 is TGTGCCAGCAGCCGTTCAGGGGGCGAATATGGCTACACCTTC.

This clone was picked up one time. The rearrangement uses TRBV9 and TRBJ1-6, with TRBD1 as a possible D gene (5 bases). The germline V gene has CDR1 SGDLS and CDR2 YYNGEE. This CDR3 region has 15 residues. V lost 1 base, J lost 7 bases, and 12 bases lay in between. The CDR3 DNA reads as TGTGCCAGCAGCGTAATTGGACACTCAAATTCACCCCTCCACTTT. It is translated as CASSVIGHSNSPLHF.

CDR3 protein: CASGQGLDQPQHF. CDR3 DNA sequence: TGTGCCAGCGGGCAGGGTCTAGATCAGCCCCAGCATTTT. This chain uses TRBV2 with TRBJ1-5; D is perhaps TRBD1 (5 bases). Germline-derived CDR1 and CDR2 are SNHLY and FYNNEI. The CDR3 consists of 13 residues. Trimming removed 8 bases from V and 5 bases from J, with 13 bases in between.

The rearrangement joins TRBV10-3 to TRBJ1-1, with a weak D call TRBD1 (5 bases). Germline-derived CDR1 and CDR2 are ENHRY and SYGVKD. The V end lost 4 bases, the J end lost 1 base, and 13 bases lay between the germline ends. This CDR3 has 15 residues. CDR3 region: CAISGGQGANTEAFF. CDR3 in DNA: TGTGCCATCAGTGGGGGCCAGGGTGCGAACACTGAAGCTTTCTTT.

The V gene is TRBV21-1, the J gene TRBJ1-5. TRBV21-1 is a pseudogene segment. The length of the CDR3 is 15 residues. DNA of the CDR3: TGTGCCAGCAGCCCCCATGCGACCGAGGCCCAGCCCCAGCATTTT. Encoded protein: CASSPHATEAQPQHF.

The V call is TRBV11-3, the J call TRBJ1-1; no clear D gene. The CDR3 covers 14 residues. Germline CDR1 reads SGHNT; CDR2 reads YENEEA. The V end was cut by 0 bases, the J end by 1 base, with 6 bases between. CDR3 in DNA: TGTGCCAGCAGCTTAGAACAGCAGAACACTGAAGCTTTCTTT. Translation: CASSLEQQNTEAFF.

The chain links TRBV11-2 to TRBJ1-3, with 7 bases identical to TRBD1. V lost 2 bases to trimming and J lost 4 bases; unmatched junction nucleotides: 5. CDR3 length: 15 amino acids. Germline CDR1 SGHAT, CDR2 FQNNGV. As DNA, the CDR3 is TGTGCCAGCAGCTTAACGACAGGGTTGGGAAACACCATATATTTT. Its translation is CASSLTTGLGNTIYF. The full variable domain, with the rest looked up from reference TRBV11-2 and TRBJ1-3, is EAGVAQSPRYKIIEKRQSVAFWCNPISGHATLYWYQQILGQGPKLLIQFQNNGVVDDSQLPKDRFSAERLKGVDSTLKIQPAKLEDSAVYLCASSLTTGLGNTIYFGEGSWLTVV.

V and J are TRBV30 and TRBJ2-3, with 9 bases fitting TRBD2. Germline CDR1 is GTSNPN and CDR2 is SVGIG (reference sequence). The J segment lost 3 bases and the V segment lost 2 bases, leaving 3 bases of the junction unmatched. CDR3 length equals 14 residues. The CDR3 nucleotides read TGTGCCTGGAGTTCCGGACTAGCGACAGATACGCAGTATTTT. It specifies CAWSSGLATDTQYF.

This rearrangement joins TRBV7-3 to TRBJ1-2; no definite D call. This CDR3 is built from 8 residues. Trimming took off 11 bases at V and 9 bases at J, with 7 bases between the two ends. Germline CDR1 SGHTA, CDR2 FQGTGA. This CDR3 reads CAANCYTF. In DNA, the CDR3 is TGTGCCGCGAATTGCTACACCTTC.

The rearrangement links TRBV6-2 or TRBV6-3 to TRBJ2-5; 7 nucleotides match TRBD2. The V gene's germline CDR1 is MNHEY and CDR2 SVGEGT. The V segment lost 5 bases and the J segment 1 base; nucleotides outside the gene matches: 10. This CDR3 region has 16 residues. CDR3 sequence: CASSPLRLAPQETQYF. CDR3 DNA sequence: TGTGCCAGCAGTCCCCTTCGACTAGCCCCCCAAGAGACCCAGTACTTC.

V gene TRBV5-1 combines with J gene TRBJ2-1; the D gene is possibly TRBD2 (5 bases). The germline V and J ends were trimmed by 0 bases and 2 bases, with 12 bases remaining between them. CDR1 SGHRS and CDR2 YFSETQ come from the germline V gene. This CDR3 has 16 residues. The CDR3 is CASSLESGNPYNEQFF. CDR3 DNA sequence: TGCGCCAGCAGCTTGGAGAGCGGAAACCCCTACAATGAGCAGTTCTTC.

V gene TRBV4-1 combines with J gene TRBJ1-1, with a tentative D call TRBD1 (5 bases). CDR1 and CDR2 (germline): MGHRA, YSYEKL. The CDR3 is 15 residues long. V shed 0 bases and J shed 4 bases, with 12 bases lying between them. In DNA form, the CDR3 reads TGCGCCAGCAGCCAAGATAAAGGGGTGGGCACTGAAGCTTTCTTT. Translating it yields CASSQDKGVGTEAFF.

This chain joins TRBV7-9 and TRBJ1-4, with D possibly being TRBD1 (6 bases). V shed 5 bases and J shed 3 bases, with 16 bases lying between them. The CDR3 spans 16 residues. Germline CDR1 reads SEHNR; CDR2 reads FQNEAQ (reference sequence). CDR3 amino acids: CASSRRGGEANEKLFF. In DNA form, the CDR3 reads TGTGCCAGCAGCCGAAGGGGGGGCGAGGCTAATGAAAAACTGTTTTTT.

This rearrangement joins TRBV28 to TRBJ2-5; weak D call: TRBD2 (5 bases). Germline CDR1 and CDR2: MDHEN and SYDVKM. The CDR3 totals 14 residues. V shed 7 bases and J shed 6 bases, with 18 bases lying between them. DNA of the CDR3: TGTGCCAGCACGGACGGCGCGGGCCGTAAGACCCAGTACTTC. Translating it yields CASTDGAGRKTQYF.

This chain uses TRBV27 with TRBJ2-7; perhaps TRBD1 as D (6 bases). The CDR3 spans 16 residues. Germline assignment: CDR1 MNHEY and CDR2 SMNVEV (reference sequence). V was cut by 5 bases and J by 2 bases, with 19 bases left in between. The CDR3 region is CASSPTPLGAAYEQYF. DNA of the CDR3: TGTGCCAGCAGTCCGACCCCGTTGGGGGCAGCCTACGAGCAGTACTTC.

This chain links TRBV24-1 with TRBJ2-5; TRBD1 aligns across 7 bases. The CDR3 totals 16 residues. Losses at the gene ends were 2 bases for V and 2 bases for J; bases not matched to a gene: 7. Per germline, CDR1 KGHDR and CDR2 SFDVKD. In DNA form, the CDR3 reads TGTGCCACCAGTGATTCGGTACAGGGGAAGCAAGAGACCCAGTACTTC. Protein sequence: CATSDSVQGKQETQYF.

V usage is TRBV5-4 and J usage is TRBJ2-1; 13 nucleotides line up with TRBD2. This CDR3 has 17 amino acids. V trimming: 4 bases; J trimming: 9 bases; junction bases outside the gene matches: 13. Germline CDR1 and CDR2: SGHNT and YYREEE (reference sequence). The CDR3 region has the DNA TGTGCCAGCAGCACGGGACTAGCGGGAAACGGGGGGGTTGAGCAGTTCTTC. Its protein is CASSTGLAGNGGVEQFF.

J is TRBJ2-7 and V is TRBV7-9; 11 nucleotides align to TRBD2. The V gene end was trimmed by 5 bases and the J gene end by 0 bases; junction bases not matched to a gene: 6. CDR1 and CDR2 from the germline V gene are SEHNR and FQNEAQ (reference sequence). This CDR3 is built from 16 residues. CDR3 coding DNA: TGTGCCAGCAGCGGGACTAGCGGATCGAGCTCCTACGAGCAGTACTTC. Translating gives CASSGTSGSSSYEQYF.

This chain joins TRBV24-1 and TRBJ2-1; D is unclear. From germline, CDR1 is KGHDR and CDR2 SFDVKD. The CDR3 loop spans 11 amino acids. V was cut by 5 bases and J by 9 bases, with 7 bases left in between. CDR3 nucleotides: TGTGCCACCAGTGTCCGGAGTGAGCAGTTCTTC. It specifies CATSVRSEQFF.

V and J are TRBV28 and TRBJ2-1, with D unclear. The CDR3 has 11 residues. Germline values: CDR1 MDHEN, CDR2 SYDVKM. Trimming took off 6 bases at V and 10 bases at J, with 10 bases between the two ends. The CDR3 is CASRKSREQFF. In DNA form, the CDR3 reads TGTGCCAGCAGAAAAAGCCGCGAGCAGTTCTTC.

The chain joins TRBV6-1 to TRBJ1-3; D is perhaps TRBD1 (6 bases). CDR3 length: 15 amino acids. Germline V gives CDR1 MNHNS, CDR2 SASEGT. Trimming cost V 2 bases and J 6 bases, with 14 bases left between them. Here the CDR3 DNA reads TGTGCCAGCAGTGAATTGAGGGGGAGTGCAAACACCATATATTTT. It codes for CASSELRGSANTIYF.

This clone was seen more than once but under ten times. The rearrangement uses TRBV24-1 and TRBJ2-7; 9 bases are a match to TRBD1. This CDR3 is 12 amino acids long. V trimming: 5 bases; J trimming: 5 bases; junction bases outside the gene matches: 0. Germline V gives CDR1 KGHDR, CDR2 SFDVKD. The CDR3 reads CATSGDRDEQYF. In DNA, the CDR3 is TGTGCCACCAGTGGGGACAGGGACGAGCAGTACTTC.

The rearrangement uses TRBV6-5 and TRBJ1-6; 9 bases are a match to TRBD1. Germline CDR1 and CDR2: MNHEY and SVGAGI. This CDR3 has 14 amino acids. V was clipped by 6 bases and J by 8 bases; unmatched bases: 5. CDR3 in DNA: TGTGCCAGCAGGGACCGGGACAGGGATTCACCCCTCCACTTT. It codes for CASRDRDRDSPLHF.

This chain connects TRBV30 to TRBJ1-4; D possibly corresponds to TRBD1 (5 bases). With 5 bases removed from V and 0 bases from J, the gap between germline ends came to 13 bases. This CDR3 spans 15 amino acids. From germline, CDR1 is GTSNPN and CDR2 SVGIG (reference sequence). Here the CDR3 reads CAWVGRGSTNEKLFF. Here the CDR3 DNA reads TGTGCCTGGGTTGGGCGGGGCTCAACTAATGAAAAACTGTTTTTT. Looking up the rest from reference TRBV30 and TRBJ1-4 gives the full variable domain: SQTIHQWPATLVQPVGSPLSLECTVEGTSNPNLYWYRQAAGRGLQLLFYSVGIGQISSEVPQNLSASRPQDRQFILSSKKLLLSDSGFYLCAWVGRGSTNEKLFFGSGTQLSVL.